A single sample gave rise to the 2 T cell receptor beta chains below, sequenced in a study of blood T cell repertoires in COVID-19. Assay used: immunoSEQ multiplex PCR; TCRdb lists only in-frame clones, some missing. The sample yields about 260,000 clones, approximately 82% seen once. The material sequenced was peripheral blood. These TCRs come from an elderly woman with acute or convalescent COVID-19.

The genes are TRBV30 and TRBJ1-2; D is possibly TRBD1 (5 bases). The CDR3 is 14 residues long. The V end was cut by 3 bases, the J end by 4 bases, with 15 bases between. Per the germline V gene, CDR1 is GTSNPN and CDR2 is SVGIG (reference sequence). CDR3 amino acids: CAWRAGTGPYGYTF. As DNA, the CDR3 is TGTGCCTGGAGGGCGGGGACGGGTCCCTATGGCTACACCTTC.

In nucleotides, the CDR3 is TGTGCCAGCAGCCTCCTGACAGGCCTCGGCTCTGGGGCCAACGTCCTGACTTTC. Translation gives CASSLLTGLGSGANVLTF. The V and J genes are TRBV7-6 and TRBJ2-6, with D perhaps matching TRBD1 (6 bases). The CDR3 totals 18 residues. Trimming left V 5 bases short and J 0 bases short, with 17 bases between. The germline V gene encodes CDR1 SGHVS and CDR2 FNYEAQ.